The rows below give T cell receptor beta chains drawn from one sample of a study of T cell repertoires in ileal Crohn's disease. Method: immunoSEQ multiplex PCR; TCRdb's copy keeps in-frame clones and lacks some. Of some 11,000 clones listed, about two thirds are singletons. Specimen: ileal tissue. The origin of the receptors is an adult with Crohn's disease. CDR3s include the opening cysteine and the closing phenylalanine or tryptophan. D genes are given only for firm matches. For some rows the clone size is stated as once, few or many, or as a class when expanded; others skip it.

cdr3_nt,cdr3_aa,v_call,clone_size,d_call,j_call
TGTGCCAGCAGCTTAGTAGGGAGGTCAGGAGCCTACGAGCAGTACTTC,CASSLVGRSGAYEQYF,TRBV11-2,NA,NA,TRBJ2-7
TGTGCCAGCAGCTCCCAGGGGGCTGGGGAGACCCAGTACTTC,CASSSQGAGETQYF,TRBV5-4,NA,TRBD1,TRBJ2-5
TGTGCCACACGGGACAGGGGGCGCGGCGGCTACACCTTC,CATRDRGRGGYTF,TRBV28,once,TRBD1,TRBJ1-2
TGTGCCAGCAGTTTCTCGCCGGGACTTTCTAGCACAGATACGCAGTATTTT,CASSFSPGLSSTDTQYF,TRBV28,NA,NA,TRBJ2-3
TGCGCCAGCAGCCATACAGTAAATCAGCCCCAGCATTTT,CASSHTVNQPQHF,TRBV5-1,NA,NA,TRBJ1-5
TGTGCCTGGGGTATTCAGGGGTATGGCTACACCTTC,CAWGIQGYGYTF,TRBV30,NA,NA,TRBJ1-2
TGTGCCAGCAGCGTTGGGACAGGGGGGATGAACACTGAAGCTTTCTTT,CASSVGTGGMNTEAFF,TRBV9,NA,TRBD1,TRBJ1-1
TGTGCCAGCAGCTTGGCCGGGAAGGTCCGGACCGGAAACACCATATATTTT,CASSLAGKVRTGNTIYF,TRBV5-6,NA,NA,TRBJ1-3
TGTGCCAGCAGCCCCGGACTAGTCTACGAGCAGTACTTC,CASSPGLVYEQYF,TRBV7-9,NA,TRBD2,TRBJ2-7
TGTGCCAGCAGTGAAGCATACATCAACACTGAAGCTTTCTTT,CASSEAYINTEAFF,TRBV2,NA,NA,TRBJ1-1
TGTGCCACCAGCAGCGGGACAGGGAACACAGATACGCAGTATTTT,CATSSGTGNTDTQYF,TRBV15,NA,TRBD1,TRBJ2-3
TGTGCCAGCAGCCGGGGACTAGGGGGCACCGGGGAGCTGTTTTTT,CASSRGLGGTGELFF,TRBV7-2,NA,TRBD2,TRBJ2-2
TGTGCCAGCAGCTTAACGCACGTCAGGGATGCTGAAGCTTTCTTT,CASSLTHVRDAEAFF,TRBV7-3,NA,NA,TRBJ1-1
TGCGCCAGCAGGGGACTAGCGGGAACGAACACCGGGGAGCTGTTTTTT,CASRGLAGTNTGELFF,TRBV5-1,once,TRBD2,TRBJ2-2
TGCAGTGCTAGGCAGGGGCAGACCCAGTACTTC,CSARQGQTQYF,TRBV20-1,NA,NA,TRBJ2-5
TGTGCCAGCAGTTGGGACACCCGCCAAGCTTTCTTT,CASSWDTRQAFF,TRBV6-5,NA,NA,TRBJ1-1
TGTGCCAGCAGGGTAACAGGGATGCCGAACACTGAAGCTTTCTTT,CASRVTGMPNTEAFF,TRBV7-2,few,NA,TRBJ1-1
TGTGCCTGGAGTGTTTGGGAGAGCCCCCCCTACGAGCAGTACTTC,CAWSVWESPPYEQYF,TRBV30,NA,NA,TRBJ2-7
TGCGCCAGCAGCCAAGATGGGGACAGGGGTAACTATGGCTACACCTTC,CASSQDGDRGNYGYTF,TRBV4-1,NA,TRBD1,TRBJ1-2
TGTGCCACCAGCAGAGCAGATAGCGGGAGGGTGGAAGAGCAGTACTTC,CATSRADSGRVEEQYF,TRBV15,few,TRBD2,TRBJ2-7
TGTGCCAGCAGCCTCCGACAGGGGGTACCGGCTAACTATGGCTACACCTTC,CASSLRQGVPANYGYTF,TRBV4-2,NA,TRBD1,TRBJ1-2
TGTGCCAGCAGTGAAGGGGGACTAGCGGTGTCCAATGAGCAGTTCTTC,CASSEGGLAVSNEQFF,TRBV2,NA,TRBD2,TRBJ2-1
TGTGCCAGCAGTGAAAGGGCGGGAGCCTACGAGCAGTACTTC,CASSERAGAYEQYF,TRBV6-1,NA,TRBD2,TRBJ2-7
TGTGCCAGCAGTCGAACTAGCGGGAGGGTGAGTAATGAGCAGTTCTTC,CASSRTSGRVSNEQFF,TRBV2,NA,TRBD2,TRBJ2-1
TGCGCCAGCAGTGATTCAAAGAGGGGACAAGTCAATGAGCAGTTCTTC,CASSDSKRGQVNEQFF,TRBV10-1,once,NA,TRBJ2-1
TGTGCCACCAGCAGAGATCGGACAGGGGTGGATACGCAGTATTTT,CATSRDRTGVDTQYF,TRBV15,NA,TRBD1,TRBJ2-3
TGTGCCAGCAGTGTCAGTCAGTCCCGACTCGAAAAACTGTTTTTT,CASSVSQSRLEKLFF,TRBV2,NA,NA,TRBJ1-4
TGTGCCAGCAGCCAAGAACAAAATCAGCCCCAGCATTTT,CASSQEQNQPQHF,TRBV4-2,NA,NA,TRBJ1-5
TGTGCCAGCAGCTGGACAGGGGTAGAGACCCAGTACTTC,CASSWTGVETQYF,TRBV2,NA,TRBD1,TRBJ2-5
TGCGCCAGCAGCGTACTAGGCACAGATACGCAGTATTTT,CASSVLGTDTQYF,TRBV10-2,NA,NA,TRBJ2-3
TGCAGCGTTGACCCCAGGGGAACTGAAGCTTTCTTT,CSVDPRGTEAFF,TRBV29-1,NA,NA,TRBJ1-1
TGTGCCAGCACCCTAGGGAGTGCTGCTAACTATGGCTACACCTTC,CASTLGSAANYGYTF,TRBV6-5,once,NA,TRBJ1-2
TGTGCCAGCACCCTCAGACAGGGGGCCTACGAGCAGTACTTC,CASTLRQGAYEQYF,TRBV27,NA,TRBD1,TRBJ2-7
TGCGCCAGCAGTGAGTCTCAAGTCCGGACAGATACGCAGTATTTT,CASSESQVRTDTQYF,TRBV10-1,NA,NA,TRBJ2-3
TGTGCCAGCAGTGAATTAGCGGGAGGTCGCACAGATACGCAGTATTTT,CASSELAGGRTDTQYF,TRBV2,few,TRBD2,TRBJ2-3
TGTGCCAGCACTCCCGGGAGGGCTAGCGGGAGCTCCTACAATGAGCAGTTCTTC,CASTPGRASGSSYNEQFF,TRBV2,NA,TRBD2,TRBJ2-1